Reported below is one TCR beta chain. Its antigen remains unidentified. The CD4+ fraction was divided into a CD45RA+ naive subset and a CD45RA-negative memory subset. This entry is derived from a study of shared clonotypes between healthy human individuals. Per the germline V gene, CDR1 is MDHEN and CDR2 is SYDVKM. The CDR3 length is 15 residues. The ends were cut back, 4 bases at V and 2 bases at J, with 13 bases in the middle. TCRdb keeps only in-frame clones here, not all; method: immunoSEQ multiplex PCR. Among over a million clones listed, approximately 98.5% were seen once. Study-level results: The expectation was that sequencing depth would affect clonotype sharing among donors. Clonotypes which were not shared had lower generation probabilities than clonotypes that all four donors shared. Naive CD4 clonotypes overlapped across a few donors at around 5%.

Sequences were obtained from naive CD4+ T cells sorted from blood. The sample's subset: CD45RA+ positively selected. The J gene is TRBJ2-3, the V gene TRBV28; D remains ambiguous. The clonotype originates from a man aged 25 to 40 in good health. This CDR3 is CASSSSLSPTDTQYF. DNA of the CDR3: TGTGCCAGCAGTTCCTCCCTCTCCCCCACAGATACGCAGTATTTT.